This T cell receptor (beta chain) was captured in a study of blood T cells in healthy people across ages. Overall study findings and caveats: Naive T cell percentage and TCR beta diversity correlated strongly.

Extraction yielded at least 6 micrograms of total RNA per sample. A second PCR of 7 to 11 cycles used a sample-barcoded 5' primer and a J-beta primer mix. Each of the samples gave a minimum of 2.5 million paired-end reads that contained CDR3. TCRdb recomputed calls from the 5' RACE reads with MiXCR, one row per CDR3 protein. The table lists roughly 560,000 distinct CDR3 sequences, about 24% of them singletons, with roughly 9% in the top ten. Losses at the gene ends were 6 bases for V and 3 bases for J; bases not matched to a gene: 5. The CDR3 has 14 residues. Regarding this clonotype: Its antigen is not identified.

These data are also associated with another study on T cells of mothers and their children. That report notes: Each child contributed roughly 3.2 million TCR beta CDR3 reads, while each mother contributed over 9.5 million.

The chain recombines TRBV12-3 or TRBV12-4 with TRBJ2-5; 9 bases match TRBD1. The sample comprised blood. The receptor comes from a boy between 10 and 17 years old in good health. CDR3 nucleotides: TGTGCCAGCAGCGCGGGACAGGGTAAAGAGACCCAGTACTTC. Translating it yields CASSAGQGKETQYF.